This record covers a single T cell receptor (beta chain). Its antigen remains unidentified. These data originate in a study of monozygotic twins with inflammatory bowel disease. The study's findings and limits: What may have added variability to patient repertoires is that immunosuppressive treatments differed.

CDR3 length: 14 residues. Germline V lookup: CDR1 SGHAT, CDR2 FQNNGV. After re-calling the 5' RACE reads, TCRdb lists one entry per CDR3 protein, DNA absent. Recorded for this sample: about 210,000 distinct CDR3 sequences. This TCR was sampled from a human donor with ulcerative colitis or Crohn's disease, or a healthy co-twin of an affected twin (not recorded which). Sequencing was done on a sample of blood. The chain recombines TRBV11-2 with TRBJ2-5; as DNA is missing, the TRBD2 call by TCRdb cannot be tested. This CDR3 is CASSPSGGGETQYF.